Below are 13 T cell receptor beta chains sequenced from a single sample in a study of PD-1 blockade in classical Hodgkin lymphoma. Each patient experienced a relapse that followed autologous stem cell transplantation, and brentuximab vedotin exposure varied. Profiling relied on immunoSEQ multiplex PCR, and the TCRdb table lists in-frame clones only, not all of them. Of 14,000 to 15,000 clones in the sample, 65% to 85% were seen once. Sequencing was performed on peripheral blood mononuclear cells (PBMCs), taken before the second cycle of nivolumab. Receptors were obtained from a human donor with classical Hodgkin lymphoma.

The chain couples TRBV28 to TRBJ1-1; tentatively, D is TRBD1 (6 bases). There are 14 residues in the CDR3. V lost 2 bases to trimming and J lost 11 bases, with 18 bases between them. Germline values: CDR1 MDHEN, CDR2 SYDVKM. The CDR3 region has the DNA TGTGCCAGCAGTTTAAATCTCCGGGGGCTGGATGCTTTCTTT. It translates to CASSLNLRGLDAFF. Combining the CDR3 with reference TRBV28 and TRBJ1-1 gives the whole variable domain DVKVTQSSRYLVKRTGEKVFLECVQDMDHENMFWYRQDPGLGLRLIYFSYDVKMKEKGDIPEGYSVSREKKERFSLILESASTNQTSMYLCASSLNLRGLDAFFGQGTRLTVV.

The V gene is TRBV9, the J gene TRBJ2-1; D tentatively fits TRBD1 or TRBD2 (6 bases each). This CDR3 has 17 residues. The V gene's germline CDR1 is SGDLS and CDR2 YYNGEE. Trimming pared 0 bases from V and 4 bases from J, leaving 17 bases between. The CDR3, as DNA: TGTGCCAGCAGCGTAGGGTGGGGTTCGGGGGCGTACAATGAGCAGTTCTTC. Its translation is CASSVGWGSGAYNEQFF.

In this sample, this clone turned up a few times. V usage is TRBV18 and J usage is TRBJ1-1, with TRBD1 matching over 7 bases. The V and J ends lost 4 bases and 0 bases, in that order; junction bases with no gene match: 8. This CDR3 region has 16 residues. Germline CDR1 and CDR2: KGHSH and LQKENI. Written as DNA, the CDR3 is TGTGCCAGCTCACAAACCTCGACAGGGCTGAACACTGAAGCTTTCTTT. Protein sequence: CASSQTSTGLNTEAFF.

The CDR3 region is CASSLAGNQETQYF. For the CDR3, the DNA is TGTGCCAGCAGCTTGGCGGGTAACCAAGAGACCCAGTACTTC. The chain recombines TRBV5-6 with TRBJ2-5; no clear D gene. This CDR3 spans 14 amino acids. CDR1 is SGHDT and CDR2 is YYEEEE in the germline V gene. Trimming cost V 0 bases and J 0 bases, with 6 bases left between them. The whole variable domain, remainder taken from reference TRBV5-6 and TRBJ2-5, is DAGVTQSPTHLIKTRGQQVTLRCSPKSGHDTVSWYQQALGQGPQFIFQYYEEEERQRGNFPDRFSGHQFPNYSSELNVNALLLGDSALYLCASSLAGNQETQYFGPGTRLLVL.

This rearrangement joins TRBV6-5 to TRBJ2-2; the match to TRBD1 covers 8 bases. Per germline, CDR1 MNHEY and CDR2 SVGAGI. The CDR3 is 14 residues long. The junction had 2 bases not matched to a gene; V was cut back by 4 bases and J by 4 bases. CDR3 region: CASSWTGSTGELFF. For the CDR3, the DNA is TGTGCCAGCAGTTGGACAGGGTCCACCGGGGAGCTGTTTTTT.

The rearrangement links TRBV5-1 to TRBJ1-5; D is uncertain. The CDR3 covers 15 residues. V was cut by 2 bases and J by 6 bases, with 15 bases left in between. Germline V gives CDR1 SGHRS, CDR2 YFSETQ. The CDR3 sequence: CASSFFVPRPQPQHF. The CDR3 coding sequence is TGCGCCAGCAGCTTCTTCGTACCACGGCCTCAGCCCCAGCATTTT.

The V and J genes are TRBV5-4 and TRBJ2-1; D is possibly TRBD1 (5 bases). Per germline, CDR1 SGHNT and CDR2 YYREEE (reference sequence). V dropped 0 bases and J dropped 0 bases, with 7 bases sitting between them. The CDR3 is 15 residues long. CDR3 sequence reads: CASSLGQGSYNEQFF. CDR3 DNA: TGTGCCAGCAGCTTGGGTCAGGGCTCCTACAATGAGCAGTTCTTC.

CDR3 DNA: TGTGCCAGCAGCTCCGAAGACAGGGGGAATGAAAAACTGTTTTTT. Residues: CASSSEDRGNEKLFF. The gene calls are TRBV9 and TRBJ1-4; the match to TRBD1 covers 9 bases. The length of the CDR3 is 15 residues. Losses at the gene ends were 4 bases for V and 5 bases for J; bases not matched to a gene: 6. From germline, CDR1 is SGDLS and CDR2 YYNGEE.

In regard to this clone: Its ends do not fully match the called genes, so a read error is possible. J is TRBJ1-2 and V is TRBV6-5; no definite D call. Germline V CDR1 and CDR2: MNHEY, SVGAGI. This CDR3 region has 14 residues. The CDR3 DNA is TGTGCCAGCAGTGACTCCCTGAGCCCATATGGCTACACCTTC. Its translation: CASSDSLSPYGYTF.

The rearrangement joins TRBV18 to TRBJ1-5; D uncertain. In germline, CDR1 is KGHSH, CDR2 LQKENI. CDR3 length: 16 residues. Trimming took 2 bases from V and 1 from J, leaving 12 bases between them. CDR3 protein: CASSPSPPGSNQPQHF. The CDR3 DNA follows: TGTGCCAGCTCACCAAGCCCGCCTGGGAGCAATCAGCCCCAGCATTTT.

The V call is TRBV6-6, the J call TRBJ2-3; 9 bases map to TRBD1. J gave up 3 bases and V 11 bases, and 6 bases lay outside the gene matches. This CDR3 spans 13 amino acids. The germline V gene encodes CDR1 MNHNY and CDR2 SVGAGI (reference sequence). In DNA, the CDR3 is TGTGCCGGCCGGGACAGGGCGACAGATACGCAGTATTTT. This sequence encodes CAGRDRATDTQYF.

This clone was counted a single time. This CDR3 reads CASRTGGLSNQPQHF. The CDR3 DNA follows: TGCGCCAGCCGCACAGGGGGCCTGAGCAATCAGCCCCAGCATTTT. The chain links TRBV10-2 to TRBJ1-5; TRBD1 agrees at 9 bases. V was clipped by 8 bases and J by 1 base; unmatched bases: 6. This CDR3 region has 15 residues. Germline V gene sequence: CDR1 WSHSY, CDR2 SAAADI.

The chain has TRBV4-3 and TRBJ1-4; D ambiguous. V lost 0 bases to trimming and J lost 7 bases, with 15 bases between them. This CDR3 has 16 amino acids. Per the germline V gene, CDR1 is LGHNA and CDR2 is YSLEER. The CDR3 sequence is CASSQDLGQAAEKLFF. In nucleotides, the CDR3 is TGCGCCAGCAGCCAAGATCTTGGTCAGGCGGCTGAAAAACTGTTTTTT.